A selection of T cell receptor beta chains follows, all from one sample in a study of T cell responses to AZD1222 COVID-19 vaccine. Measured with immunoSEQ multiplex PCR; TCRdb has only the in-frame clones, and not every one. The table includes 70,000 to 90,000 clones, roughly 89% detected once. The specimen was peripheral blood, collected on day 0 of AZD1222 vaccination. These receptor sequences come from an adult in good health. Each CDR3 is given with its conserved first and last residue. A D gene is named only where the DNA matches it firmly.

V	D	J	length	DNA	CDR3
TRBV18	NA	TRBJ2-3	15	TGTGCCAGCTCACCACCGGGCCCTCACTCAAGTACGCAGTATTTT	CASSPPGPHSSTQYF
TRBV1	NA	TRBJ2-6	17	TGCACCAGCAGCACCTCGGGACAGGGCTCCGGGGCCAACGTCCTGACTTTC	CTSSTSGQGSGANVLTF
TRBV3-1/TRBV3-2	TRBD2	TRBJ2-1	15	TGTGCCAGCAAACTAGCGGGAGTCTCCTACAATGAGCAGTTCTTC	CASKLAGVSYNEQFF
TRBV10-1	NA	TRBJ1-5	18	TGCGCCAGCAGTGAGAAGAATTTAACAAATGGAAGCAATCAGCCCCAGCATTTT	CASSEKNLTNGSNQPQHF
TRBV5-4	NA	TRBJ1-1	14	TGTGCCAGCAGCTTCGAGCCCATGAACACTGAAGCTTTCTTT	CASSFEPMNTEAFF
TRBV10-2	NA	TRBJ2-3	15	TGCGCCAGCGGGGACTCTAAAGGAGTGACAGATACGCAGTATTTT	CASGDSKGVTDTQYF
TRBV29-1	TRBD1	TRBJ1-2	14	TGCAGCGCCGAGGGCAGGGGGCTTGGCTATGGCTACACCTTC	CSAEGRGLGYGYTF
TRBV9	TRBD1	TRBJ2-7	15	TGTGCCAGCAGCGTAGATGGGACAGGGGGTTACGAGCAGTACTTC	CASSVDGTGGYEQYF
TRBV18	NA	TRBJ1-2	15	TGTGCCAGCTCTATCGGACTTCTCAATGGGGATGGCTACACCTTC	CASSIGLLNGDGYTF
TRBV12-3/TRBV12-4	NA	TRBJ2-7	13	TGTGCCAGCAGTGATACAGGGTCCTACGAGCAGTACTTC	CASSDTGSYEQYF
TRBV6-4	NA	TRBJ2-3	15	TGTGCCAGCAGTGACTCCGAGGGGGGCACAGATACGCAGTATTTT	CASSDSEGGTDTQYF
TRBV5-1	TRBD1	TRBJ1-2	17	TGCGCCAGCAGCTTGGAATACAGGGGTTATTCTAACTATGGCTACACCTTC	CASSLEYRGYSNYGYTF
TRBV3-1/TRBV3-2	NA	TRBJ2-5	13	TGTGCCAGCACCCATGGCCTCTGGGAGACCCAGTACTTC	CASTHGLWETQYF
TRBV7-3	NA	TRBJ1-5	13	TGTGCCAGCAGCTTCCTTGTAGGTCAGCCCCAGCATTTT	CASSFLVGQPQHF
TRBV19	TRBD1	TRBJ1-5	18	TGTGCCAGTAGATCCGTCCCGGGACAGGGCTTGGCGGGTCAGCCCCAGCATTTT	CASRSVPGQGLAGQPQHF
TRBV7-3	NA	TRBJ1-1	14	TGTGCCAGCAAGGGGGTTTCCATGAACACTGAAGCTTTCTTT	CASKGVSMNTEAFF
TRBV7-9	NA	TRBJ2-5	14	TGTGCCAGCAGCTTAGGTGGTCTGGGGGAGACCCAGTACTTC	CASSLGGLGETQYF
TRBV6-5	NA	TRBJ1-2	15	TGTGCCAGCAGTTACAAGCAGCCAGGGAGGTATGGCTACACCTTC	CASSYKQPGRYGYTF
TRBV7-3	NA	TRBJ2-5	13	TGTGCCAGCAGCCCAGGGCTTCAAGAGACCCAGTACTTC	CASSPGLQETQYF